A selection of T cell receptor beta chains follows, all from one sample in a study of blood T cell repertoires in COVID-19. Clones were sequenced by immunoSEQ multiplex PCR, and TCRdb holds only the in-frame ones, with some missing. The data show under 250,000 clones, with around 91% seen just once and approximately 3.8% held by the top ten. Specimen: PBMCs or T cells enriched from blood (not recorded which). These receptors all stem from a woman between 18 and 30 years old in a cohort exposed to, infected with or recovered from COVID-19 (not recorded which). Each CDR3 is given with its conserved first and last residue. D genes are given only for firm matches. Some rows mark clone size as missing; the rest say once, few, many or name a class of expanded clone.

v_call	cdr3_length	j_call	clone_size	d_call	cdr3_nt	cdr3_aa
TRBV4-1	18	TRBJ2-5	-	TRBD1	TGCGCCAGCAGCCCCCCGGGACAGCTTTTAATCGTCCAAGAGACCCAGTACTTC	CASSPPGQLLIVQETQYF
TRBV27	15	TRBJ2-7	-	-	TGTGCCAGCAGCAAACTCCTGGAGGCGACCTACGAGCAGTACTTC	CASSKLLEATYEQYF
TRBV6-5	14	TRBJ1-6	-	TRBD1	TGTGCCAGCAGACCCGGGACAGGGGATTCACCCCTCCACTTT	CASRPGTGDSPLHF
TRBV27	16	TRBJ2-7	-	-	TGTGCCAGCAGTACGGCTCAACAGGGTGGCTCCGGCGAGCAGTACTTC	CASSTAQQGGSGEQYF
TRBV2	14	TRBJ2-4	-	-	TGTGCCAGCAGTTCGGACTCAAACGGGTACATTCAGTACTTC	CASSSDSNGYIQYF
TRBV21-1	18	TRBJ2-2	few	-	TGTGCCAGCAGTTCCCCGCTTCTAGCGGGAGGGAGCACCGGGGAGCTGTTTTTT	CASSSPLLAGGSTGELFF
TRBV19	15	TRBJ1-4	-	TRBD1	TGTGCCAGTAGTCGCTGGGACAGCCGGGATGAAAAACTGTTTTTT	CASSRWDSRDEKLFF
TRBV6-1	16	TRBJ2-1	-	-	TGTGCCAGCAGTGAAGTAGGTAGGGGAGGAGGCAATGAGCAGTTCTTC	CASSEVGRGGGNEQFF
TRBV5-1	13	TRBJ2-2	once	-	TGCGCCAGCACCGGGGAGAACACCGGGGAGCTGTTTTTT	CASTGENTGELFF
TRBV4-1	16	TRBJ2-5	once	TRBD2	TGCGCCAGCAGCCAAGGAAGCGGGGGGGCCGGGGAGACCCAGTACTTC	CASSQGSGGAGETQYF
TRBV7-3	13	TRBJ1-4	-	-	TGTGCCAGCAGCTTAACTCGTGAGGAAAAACTGTTTTTT	CASSLTREEKLFF
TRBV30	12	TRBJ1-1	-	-	TGTGCCTGGAGCCAGGGTTGGACTGAAGCTTTCTTT	CAWSQGWTEAFF
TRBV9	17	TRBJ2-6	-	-	TGTGCCAGCAGCCCGGTACCGGGGATCTCTGGGGCCAACGTCCTGACTTTC	CASSPVPGISGANVLTF
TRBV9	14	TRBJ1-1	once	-	TGTGCCAGCAGCCCTTACAGTTCGAACACTGAAGCTTTCTTT	CASSPYSSNTEAFF
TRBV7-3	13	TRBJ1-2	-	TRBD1	TGTGCCAGCAGCTCGACAGGGGGCTATGGCTACACCTTC	CASSSTGGYGYTF
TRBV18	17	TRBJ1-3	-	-	TGTGCCAGCTCACCATCGGGGAGCCACGTCTCTGGAAACACCATATATTTT	CASSPSGSHVSGNTIYF
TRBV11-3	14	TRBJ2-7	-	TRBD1	TGTGCCAGCAGCTCCCCCAGGGGGCTCTACGAGCAGTACTTC	CASSSPRGLYEQYF
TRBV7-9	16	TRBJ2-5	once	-	TGTGCCAGCAGCTTAGTTCCGATCGACTCGGGGGAGACCCAGTACTTC	CASSLVPIDSGETQYF
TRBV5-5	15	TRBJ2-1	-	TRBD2	TGTGCCAGCAGCTTTAACCTAGCGGGGTACAATGAGCAGTTCTTC	CASSFNLAGYNEQFF
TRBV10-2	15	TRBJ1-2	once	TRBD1	TGCGCCAGCAGTCCCGGACAGGGGTTTAGAGTTGGCTACACCTTC	CASSPGQGFRVGYTF
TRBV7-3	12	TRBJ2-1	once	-	TGTGCCAGCAGCTCCGTAGGGGGTGAGCAGTTCTTC	CASSSVGGEQFF
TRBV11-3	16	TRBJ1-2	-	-	TGTGCCAGCAGCTTAGACGAAACCAGGGGCGGCTATGGCTACACCTTC	CASSLDETRGGYGYTF
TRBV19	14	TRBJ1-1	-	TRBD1	TGTGCCAGTAGTCCCGGACAGGGGAAGACTGAAGCTTTCTTT	CASSPGQGKTEAFF
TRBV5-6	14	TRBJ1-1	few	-	TGTGCCAGCAGGCCACAGACACCTAACACTGAAGCTTTCTTT	CASRPQTPNTEAFF
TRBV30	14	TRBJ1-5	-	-	TGTGCCTGGAGTAGAACAGGTGGGAATCAGCCCCAGCATTTT	CAWSRTGGNQPQHF
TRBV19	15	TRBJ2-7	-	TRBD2	TGTGCCAGTAGTATGTCGGGGGGTGACTCCTACGAGCAGTACTTC	CASSMSGGDSYEQYF
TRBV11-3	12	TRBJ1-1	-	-	TGTGCCAGCAGCTTGGGCACAGTCGAAGCTTTCTTT	CASSLGTVEAFF
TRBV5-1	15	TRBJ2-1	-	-	TGCGCCAGCAGGACGGACACATCCTCCTACAATGAGCAGTTCTTC	CASRTDTSSYNEQFF
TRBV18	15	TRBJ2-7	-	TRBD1	TGTGCCAGCTCAGCCCTCCCAACAGGGGAATACGAGCAGTACTTC	CASSALPTGEYEQYF
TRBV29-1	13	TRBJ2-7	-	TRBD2	TGCAGCTCCCTCTTTAGCGGGACCTACGAGCAGTACTTC	CSSLFSGTYEQYF
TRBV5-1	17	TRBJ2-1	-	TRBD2	TGCGCCAGCAGCGAGGGACTAGCGGGGGGGCCGCTCAATGAGCAGTTCTTC	CASSEGLAGGPLNEQFF
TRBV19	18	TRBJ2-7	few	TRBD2	TGTGCCAGTAGTATAAAGGGGACTAGCGGGGGGCTCTCCTACGAGCAGTACTTC	CASSIKGTSGGLSYEQYF
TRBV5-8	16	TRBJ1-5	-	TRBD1	TGTGCCAGCAGCTCCGTGGACAGGGGTAGCAATCAGCCCCAGCATTTT	CASSSVDRGSNQPQHF
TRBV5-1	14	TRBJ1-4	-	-	TGCGCCAGCAGCTCGGGACGGGGGAATGAAAAACTGTTTTTT	CASSSGRGNEKLFF
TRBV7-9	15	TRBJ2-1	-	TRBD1	TGTGCCAGCAGCTTAGCACAGGGGGCCTCTCTGGGTCAGTTCTTC	CASSLAQGASLGQFF
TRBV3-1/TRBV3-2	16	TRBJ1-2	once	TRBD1	TGTGCCAGCAGCCCTGGGACAGGGGTAGGAAACTATGGCTACACCTTC	CASSPGTGVGNYGYTF
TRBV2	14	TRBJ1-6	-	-	TGTGCCAGCAGTAGGGGCACTGTGAATTCACCCCTCCACTTT	CASSRGTVNSPLHF
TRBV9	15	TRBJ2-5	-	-	TGTGCCAGCACCCAAATAGGGGAACCGGCAGAGACCCAGTACTTC	CASTQIGEPAETQYF
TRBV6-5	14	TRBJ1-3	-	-	TGTGCCAGCATCGTCCCGGGAGACGCCACCGCCATATATTTT	CASIVPGDATAIYF
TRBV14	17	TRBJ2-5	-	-	TGTGCCAGCAGCCAAGAACCTACAGACCGGTACCAAGAGACCCAGTACTTC	CASSQEPTDRYQETQYF
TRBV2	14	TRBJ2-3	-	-	TGTGCCAGCAGTGACACTCTTAGCACAGATACGCAGTATTTT	CASSDTLSTDTQYF
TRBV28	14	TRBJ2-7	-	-	TGTGCCAGCAGTTTATGGGGGGGCTCCTACGAGCAGTACTTC	CASSLWGGSYEQYF
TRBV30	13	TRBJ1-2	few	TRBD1	TGTGCCTGGGATACAGGGGGGAACTATGGCTACACCTTC	CAWDTGGNYGYTF
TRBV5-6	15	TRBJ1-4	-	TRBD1	TGTGCCAGCAGCCCCGGGGGACAGCGTGGTGAAAAACTGTTTTTT	CASSPGGQRGEKLFF
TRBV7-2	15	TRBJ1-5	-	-	TGTGCCAGCAGAGCCGGGACTTATAGCAATCAGCCCCAGCATTTT	CASRAGTYSNQPQHF
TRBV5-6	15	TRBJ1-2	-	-	TGTGCCAGCAGCTTGTTTGGTACTACTAACTATGGCTACACCTTC	CASSLFGTTNYGYTF
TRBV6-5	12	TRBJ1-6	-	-	TGTGCCAGCAGGGACACCACAGGACCCCTCCACTTT	CASRDTTGPLHF
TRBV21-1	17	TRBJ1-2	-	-	TGTGCCAGCAGAGCTCGCTACACAGGTTGCGCGGCCTATGGCTACACCTTC	CASRARYTGCAAYGYTF